Each of the 26 T cell receptor beta chains below was sequenced from the same sample in a study of radiotherapy plus CTLA-4 blockade in lung cancer. Using immunoSEQ multiplex PCR, the repertoire was profiled, and TCRdb retains in-frame clones only, with some absent. This table holds roughly 39,000 clones, over 70% found once. The sample was peripheral blood, taken from a patient treated with radiotherapy plus ipilimumab. The source is a human donor with non-small cell lung cancer who had stable disease on radiotherapy plus ipilimumab.

This clone was observed a few times. CDR3 loop: CASSQTSDGIYEQYV. The CDR3 DNA reads as TGCGCCAGCAGCCAAACTAGCGACGGGATCTACGAGCAGTACGTC. The chain carries TRBV4-3 and TRBJ2-7; 7 bases are shared with TRBD2. The germline V gene has CDR1 LGHNA and CDR2 YSLEER. V lost 2 bases, J lost 3 bases, and 7 bases stayed unmatched. CDR3 size: 15 residues.

The chain carries TRBV11-3 and TRBJ2-7; no clear D gene. The CDR3 covers 14 residues. The germline CDR1 and CDR2 sequences are SGHNT and YENEEA. V lost 1 base and J 3 bases, leaving 10 bases between the germline ends. CDR3 residues: CASSLGVNSYEQYF. In DNA, the CDR3 is TGTGCCAGCAGCTTAGGGGTCAATAGCTACGAGCAGTACTTC.

The rearrangement links TRBV29-1 to TRBJ1-2; TRBD1 is a possible D gene (5 bases). The CDR3 has 11 amino acids. Germline values: CDR1 SQVTM, CDR2 ANQGSEA. V lost 4 bases and J 4 bases, leaving 7 bases between the germline ends. CDR3 nucleotide sequence: TGCAGCGTTGTTCAGGGCTATGGCTACACCTTC. Translated, it gives CSVVQGYGYTF.

The rearrangement links TRBV5-1 to TRBJ1-1; D might be TRBD1 (5 bases). CDR1 and CDR2 from the germline V gene are SGHRS and YFSETQ. The CDR3 has 14 residues. Between the trimmed V and J ends, which lost 3 bases and 1 base, there was a span of 10 bases. This CDR3 reads CASSSSTANTEAFF. Written as DNA, the CDR3 is TGCGCCAGCAGCTCATCGACAGCGAACACTGAAGCTTTCTTT. The full variable domain, in which reference TRBV5-1 and TRBJ1-1 provide the parts outside the CDR3, is KAGVTQTPRYLIKTRGQQVTLSCSPISGHRSVSWYQQTPGQGLQFLFEYFSETQRNKGNFPGRFSGRQFSNSRSEMNVSTLELGDSALYLCASSSSTANTEAFFGQGTRLTVV.

The rearrangement joins TRBV2 to TRBJ2-1; TRBD2 matches 12 bases. The J segment lost 9 bases and the V segment lost 4 bases, leaving 7 bases of the junction unmatched. CDR3 length: 15 amino acids. Germline V CDR1 and CDR2: SNHLY, FYNNEI. The CDR3 protein is CASSALAGGPVEQFF. The CDR3 DNA follows: TGTGCCAGCAGTGCTCTAGCGGGGGGGCCGGTTGAGCAGTTCTTC.

V and J are TRBV18 and TRBJ1-6; no definite D call. Germline assignment: CDR1 KGHSH and CDR2 LQKENI. The V gene lost 8 bases and the J gene lost 0 bases, with 11 bases spanning the gap. The CDR3 runs to 15 residues. CDR3 bases: TGTGCCAGCACAATCGAGAGCTCCTATAATTCACCCCTCCACTTT. Amino acid sequence: CASTIESSYNSPLHF.

The rearrangement joins TRBV19 to TRBJ2-2; TRBD1 agrees at 10 bases. V shed 2 bases and J 6 bases; nucleotides not matched to a gene: 6. The V gene's germline CDR1 is LNHDA and CDR2 SQIVND (reference sequence). The CDR3 sequence is 16 residues long. The CDR3 region has the DNA TGTGCCAGTAGTATACCGACAGGGGGCGCCTCCGGGGAGCTGTTTTTT. Its translation is CASSIPTGGASGELFF.

V is TRBV6-6 and J is TRBJ1-1; no reliable D call. V was trimmed by 7 bases and J by 1 base, leaving 13 bases between them. The V gene's germline CDR1 is MNHNY and CDR2 SVGAGI (reference sequence). The CDR3 runs 14 residues. The CDR3: CASTARAQNTEAFF. The CDR3 DNA reads as TGTGCCAGCACCGCGAGGGCCCAGAACACTGAAGCTTTCTTT.

This clone was observed a handful of times. This rearrangement joins TRBV4-1 to TRBJ1-5; no clear D gene. The CDR3 spans 15 residues. The V end was cut by 5 bases, the J end by 0 bases, with 11 bases between. Germline V gene lookup returns CDR1 MGHRA and CDR2 YSYEKL. CDR3: CASSGLGISNQPQHF. CDR3 bases: TGCGCCAGCAGCGGGTTGGGGATTAGCAATCAGCCCCAGCATTTT.

The chain joins TRBV6-5 to TRBJ1-5, with unresolved D. CDR1 is MNHEY, CDR2 SVGAGI, per germline. V lost 6 bases, J lost 3 bases, and 12 bases lay in between. The CDR3 loop spans 14 amino acids. DNA of the CDR3: TGTGCCAGCAGACCCGGGATGTCCAATCAGCCCCAGCATTTT. It yields the protein CASRPGMSNQPQHF.

This chain links TRBV6-5 with TRBJ2-5, with 7 bases fitting TRBD2. The trim removed 7 bases at V and 5 bases at J, leaving 7 bases unmatched. The CDR3 has 13 amino acids. The V gene's germline CDR1 is MNHEY and CDR2 SVGAGI. This CDR3 is CASTRRGSETQYF. As DNA, the CDR3 is TGTGCCAGCACCCGGCGGGGGTCGGAGACCCAGTACTTC.

V usage is TRBV7-2 and J usage is TRBJ1-4; TRBD1 might be the D (6 bases). Trimming removed 8 bases from V and 8 bases from J, with 18 bases in between. The CDR3 spans 14 residues. The germline V gene has CDR1 SGHTA and CDR2 FQGNSA. The CDR3, as DNA: TGTGCCAGCGGCCTCCAGGAGGGGGGCGAAAAACTGTTTTTT. As protein: CASGLQEGGEKLFF.

The chain recombines TRBV6-1 with TRBJ2-5; D is possibly TRBD1 (6 bases). Deletions cut 5 bases from V and 2 bases from J, with 12 bases between. The CDR3 covers 14 residues. CDR1 is MNHNS, CDR2 SASEGT, per germline. CDR3 in DNA: TGTGCCAGCAGTCGGTTACAGGGACAAGAGACCCAGTACTTC. Protein product: CASSRLQGQETQYF.

This clone has just one count. The V gene is TRBV9, the J gene TRBJ1-1; D remains ambiguous. The CDR3 is 13 amino acids. CDR1 is SGDLS and CDR2 is YYNGEE in the germline V gene. Trimming stripped 0 bases from V and 6 bases from J, with 9 bases between. The CDR3 here is CASSVENYSEAFF. The CDR3, as DNA: TGTGCCAGCAGCGTAGAAAATTACTCTGAAGCTTTCTTT.

The gene calls are TRBV7-9 and TRBJ1-4; D is ambiguous. Trimming pared 5 bases from V and 7 bases from J, leaving 17 bases between. The germline V gene encodes CDR1 SEHNR and CDR2 FQNEAQ (reference sequence). This CDR3 contains 15 residues. CDR3 nucleotide sequence: TGTGCCAGCAGCCCGGAAAGGCCTGCACGTGAAAAACTGTTTTTT. It is translated as CASSPERPAREKLFF. Full variable domain (rest looked up from reference TRBV7-9 and TRBJ1-4): DTGVSQNPRHKITKRGQNVTFRCDPISEHNRLYWYRQTLGQGPEFLTYFQNEAQLEKSRLLSDRFSAERPKGSFSTLEIQRTEQGDSAMYLCASSPERPAREKLFFGSGTQLSVL.

The chain couples TRBV18 to TRBJ1-2; possible D gene TRBD1, 6 bases. The V gene's germline CDR1 is KGHSH and CDR2 LQKENI. The CDR3 has 15 amino acids. V was cut by 2 bases and J by 1 base, with 11 bases left in between. The DNA of the CDR3 is TGTGCCAGCTCACCAGGGGGGCTGTATAACTATGGCTACACCTTC. It encodes CASSPGGLYNYGYTF.

The V call is TRBV4-2, the J call TRBJ2-3, with D unresolved. Germline CDR1 is LGHNA and CDR2 is YNFKEQ. The ends were cut back, 4 bases at V and 3 bases at J, with 5 bases in the middle. CDR3 length equals 12 residues. The CDR3 reads CASSPKTDTQYF. The CDR3 DNA is TGTGCCAGCAGCCCCAAAACAGATACGCAGTATTTT.

The rearrangement joins TRBV14 to TRBJ1-6; a weak D match, TRBD1 (5 bases). Germline CDR1 and CDR2: SGHDN and FVKESK. The CDR3 is 13 amino acids. V was shortened by 11 bases and J by 9 bases, with 17 bases between the two germline ends. DNA for the CDR3: TGTGCCTCCGGTAGGGGAGTGGGTTCACCCCTCCACTTT. As protein: CASGRGVGSPLHF.

The chain uses TRBV27 and TRBJ2-5; tentatively, D is TRBD1 (6 bases). The V gene lost 4 bases and the J gene lost 5 bases, with 14 bases spanning the gap. CDR3 length: 14 amino acids. The V gene's germline CDR1 is MNHEY and CDR2 SMNVEV (reference sequence). The CDR3 sequence: CASSSQGLGETQYF. In nucleotides, the CDR3 is TGTGCCAGCAGTTCACAGGGTTTGGGGGAGACCCAGTACTTC.

This clone was counted only a few times. This chain joins TRBV7-9 and TRBJ1-1; the match to TRBD1 covers 7 bases. Trimming at V came to 8 bases and at J to 0 bases, leaving 3 bases not matched to a gene. The germline V gene encodes CDR1 SEHNR and CDR2 FQNEAQ (reference sequence). The CDR3 spans 13 residues. The CDR3 DNA is TGTGCCAGCGAGACAGGGATGAACACTGAAGCTTTCTTT. It encodes CASETGMNTEAFF.

V usage is TRBV19 and J usage is TRBJ1-5; 7 nucleotides match TRBD1. There are 15 residues in the CDR3. Germline CDR1 and CDR2: LNHDA and SQIVND (reference sequence). V trimming: 7 bases; J trimming: 7 bases; junction bases outside the gene matches: 13. The CDR3 nucleotides read TGTGCCAGTACCCTCGAACAGGGGCGGGGACAGCCCCAGCATTTT. Translated, it gives CASTLEQGRGQPQHF.

The chain is built from TRBV19 and TRBJ1-5; no reliable D call. Trimming pared 4 bases from V and 4 bases from J, leaving 8 bases between. The CDR3 is 13 amino acids. From germline, CDR1 is LNHDA and CDR2 SQIVND (reference sequence). The CDR3 DNA sequence: TGTGCCAGTAGTACCGCGTTAAATCAGCCCCAGCATTTT. Translated: CASSTALNQPQHF.

In this sample, this clone turned up a few times. This chain connects TRBV10-3 to TRBJ1-5; tentatively, D is TRBD1 (5 bases). Trimming pared 4 bases from V and 5 bases from J, leaving 12 bases between. Germline CDR1 ENHRY, CDR2 SYGVKD. This CDR3 region has 14 residues. CDR3 DNA: TGTGCCATCAGTGGCCCAGGGAGCGATCAGCCCCAGCATTTT. This translates into CAISGPGSDQPQHF.

The chain employs TRBV5-1 and TRBJ1-2; maybe TRBD1 (5 bases). The length of the CDR3 is 12 residues. In germline, CDR1 is SGHRS, CDR2 YFSETQ. Trimming pared 3 bases from V and 5 bases from J, leaving 8 bases between. The CDR3 reads CASSSGLYGYTF. The CDR3 DNA reads TGCGCCAGCAGCTCAGGGTTATATGGCTACACCTTC.

V gene TRBV9 combines with J gene TRBJ1-2; D is possibly TRBD1 (6 bases). Germline loops: CDR1 SGDLS, CDR2 YYNGEE. CDR3 length: 15 residues. Trimming cost V 0 bases and J 6 bases, with 15 bases left between them. Here the CDR3 reads CASSVEAWGADGYTF. CDR3 in DNA: TGTGCCAGCAGCGTAGAGGCATGGGGGGCGGATGGCTACACCTTC.

The table lists this clone with a few counts. The chain employs TRBV5-1 and TRBJ2-3; weak D call: TRBD2 (6 bases). CDR1 and CDR2 (germline): SGHRS, YFSETQ. The CDR3 contains 14 residues. Deletions cut 1 base from V and 6 bases from J, with 12 bases between. The CDR3 sequence: CASSLSLAWDTQYF. The CDR3 DNA sequence: TGCGCCAGCAGCTTGTCCCTAGCGTGGGATACGCAGTATTTT.